This T cell receptor beta chain was documented in a study of T cells in Graves' hyperthyroidism and ophthalmopathy. Study context: Peripheral blood samples were taken at initial diagnosis, prior to any treatment.

Amplification of TCR beta CDR3 regions used RNA as the template. The HTBI set primed first-round TCR CDR3 RT-PCR. One entry per CDR3 protein results from TCRdb running MiXCR on the multiplex PCR reads. The table lists about 420,000 distinct CDR3 sequences, approximately 14% of them singletons, with 12% to 15% in the top ten. Trimming took 3 bases from V and 0 from J, leaving 4 bases between them. Germline V gene sequence: CDR1 LGHNA, CDR2 YNFKEQ. This CDR3 is built from 13 residues. Specimen: blood. This TCR was recovered from a woman under 30 with Graves' hyperthyroidism. V gene TRBV4-2 combines with J gene TRBJ2-3; D not certain. CDR3 loop: CASSHDSTDTQYF. The CDR3 DNA follows: TGTGCCAGCAGCCACGACAGCACAGATACGCAGTATTTT.